This T cell receptor (beta chain) was retrieved from a study of blood T cell repertoires in COVID-19. The V segment lost 4 bases and the J segment 0 bases; nucleotides outside the gene matches: 7. The CDR3 runs to 16 residues. CDR1 and CDR2 (germline): SGHKS, YYEKEE (reference sequence). Assay used: immunoSEQ multiplex PCR; TCRdb lists only in-frame clones, some missing. Of around 190,000 clones listed, around 75% are singletons. Enrollment of patients from Seattle took place during active infection, with longitudinal follow-up. The chain has TRBV5-5 and TRBJ1-5; 7 positions agree with TRBD1. Material: peripheral blood. This clonotype was sampled from a woman between 35 and 50 years old with COVID-19, enrolled during active disease. CDR3 nucleotide sequence: TGTGCCAGCAGCCCAGGGGGGAAGACTAGCAATCAGCCCCAGCATTTT. Its translation is CASSPGGKTSNQPQHF.